Below are 32 T cell receptor beta chains sequenced from a single sample in a study of radiotherapy plus CTLA-4 blockade in lung cancer. Profiled with immunoSEQ multiplex PCR; TCRdb holds only in-frame clones, not every one. The sample consists of 65,000 to 95,000 clones, around 86% of them appearing once. Here the sequenced sample was peripheral blood, taken from a patient treated with radiotherapy plus ipilimumab. These receptors all come from a human donor with non-small cell lung cancer who had stable disease on radiotherapy plus ipilimumab.

The rearrangement uses TRBV14 and TRBJ2-7; D is possibly TRBD2 (7 bases). CDR1 is SGHDN and CDR2 is FVKESK in the germline V gene. The CDR3 consists of 16 residues. Trimming took off 0 bases at V and 6 bases at J, with 18 bases between the two ends. CDR3 amino acids: CASSQDVRGQRGEQYF. The CDR3 DNA sequence: TGTGCCAGCAGCCAAGATGTCCGGGGGCAGCGGGGCGAGCAGTACTTC.

This chain connects TRBV28 to TRBJ2-7; D is unclear. Trimming removed 3 bases at V and 4 bases at J, with 7 bases between. Germline V CDR1 and CDR2: MDHEN, SYDVKM. CDR3 length equals 12 residues. The CDR3 nucleotides are TGTGCCAGCAGTTTGCAAAGTTACGAGCAGTACTTC. This sequence encodes CASSLQSYEQYF.

The chain links TRBV28 to TRBJ1-4, with 11 bases aligning to TRBD1. The CDR3 loop spans 15 amino acids. V lost 3 bases, J lost 8 bases, and 5 bases stayed unmatched. Germline assignment: CDR1 MDHEN and CDR2 SYDVKM. CDR3: CASSFGQGAQEKLFF. The CDR3 region has the DNA TGTGCCAGCAGTTTCGGACAGGGGGCTCAGGAAAAACTGTTTTTT.

This chain joins TRBV6-1 and TRBJ1-6; no definite D call. V shed 0 bases and J shed 10 bases, with 10 bases lying between them. CDR3 length: 14 residues. Germline CDR1 and CDR2: MNHNS and SASEGT. The CDR3 loop reads CASSEAIQKSPLHF. The CDR3 bases are TGTGCCAGCAGTGAAGCAATCCAGAAGTCACCCCTCCACTTT.

The rearrangement joins TRBV28 to TRBJ2-1; D is uncertain. Germline V CDR1 and CDR2: MDHEN, SYDVKM. This CDR3 has 15 residues. The V gene lost 4 bases and the J gene lost 7 bases, with 17 bases spanning the gap. CDR3 DNA sequence: TGTGCCAGCAGTTACGCAGGACCGGGTGGGAATGAGCAGTTCTTC. Protein: CASSYAGPGGNEQFF.

This chain links TRBV18 with TRBJ2-7; D may be TRBD1 or TRBD2 (5 bases each). The germline V gene has CDR1 KGHSH and CDR2 LQKENI. Trimming shortened V by 5 bases and J by 3 bases, and 5 bases separated the two germline ends. The CDR3 contains 11 residues. CDR3 coding DNA: TGTGCCAGCTCAGGGGGCTACGAGCAGTACTTC. As protein: CASSGGYEQYF.

V is TRBV5-5 and J is TRBJ1-4; 9 bases fit TRBD1. The CDR3 is made up of 16 amino acids. The germline V gene encodes CDR1 SGHKS and CDR2 YYEKEE (reference sequence). Trimming removed 4 bases from V and 4 bases from J; junction bases left unmatched: 8. In DNA, the CDR3 is TGTGCCAGCAGCGATCCGGGACAGGGCATTAATGAAAAACTGTTTTTT. Translating gives CASSDPGQGINEKLFF.

This clone was picked up a small number of times. V is TRBV7-9 and J is TRBJ2-5, with 9 bases lining up with TRBD1. The germline CDR1 and CDR2 sequences are SEHNR and FQNEAQ (reference sequence). This CDR3 spans 15 amino acids. V shed 6 bases, J shed 5 bases, and the junction held 10 bases outside the gene matches. The CDR3 protein is CASSPIQGAGETQYF. In DNA, the CDR3 is TGTGCCAGCAGTCCCATACAGGGGGCAGGGGAGACCCAGTACTTC.

This chain links TRBV4-1 with TRBJ1-3, with D unclear. This CDR3 contains 14 residues. Germline CDR1 and CDR2: MGHRA and YSYEKL. The V end lost 7 bases, the J end lost 0 bases, and 10 bases lay between the germline ends. The CDR3: CASTPTGSGNTIYF. Written as DNA, the CDR3 is TGCGCCAGCACCCCGACCGGCTCTGGAAACACCATATATTTT.

This chain connects TRBV5-1 to TRBJ1-5; D gene unclear. Trimming left V 0 bases short and J 0 bases short, with 7 bases between. Germline lookup yields CDR1 SGHRS and CDR2 YFSETQ. The CDR3 consists of 15 residues. This chain's CDR3 is CASSLVPDSNQPQHF. CDR3 sequence (DNA): TGCGCCAGCAGCTTGGTTCCAGATAGCAATCAGCCCCAGCATTTT.

The V and J genes are TRBV5-1 and TRBJ2-4; 7 bases are a match to TRBD2. Looked up from germline, CDR1 is SGHRS and CDR2 is YFSETQ. With 0 bases clipped from V and 6 bases from J, the junction kept 9 bases outside the gene matches. The CDR3 runs to 16 residues. The CDR3 region has the DNA TGCGCCAGCAGCTTGGAAGGGGCGGGAGCTGCAAACATTCAGTACTTC. Protein sequence: CASSLEGAGAANIQYF.

This clone was observed a few times. This sequence joins TRBV6-1 and TRBJ2-3, with D possibly matching TRBD1 (6 bases). The CDR3 is 16 residues long. Trimming pared 4 bases from V and 2 bases from J, leaving 16 bases between. Germline-derived CDR1 and CDR2 are MNHNS and SASEGT. This chain's CDR3 is CASSVDRKGPTDTQYF. As DNA, the CDR3 is TGTGCCAGCAGTGTAGACAGGAAGGGTCCCACAGATACGCAGTATTTT.

The chain has TRBV2 and TRBJ1-1; D ambiguous. Germline CDR1 is SNHLY and CDR2 is FYNNEI. The V end lost 3 bases, the J end lost 7 bases, and 12 bases lay between the germline ends. The CDR3 sequence is 13 residues long. The CDR3 sequence is CASSEHRAGEAFF. CDR3 sequence (DNA): TGTGCCAGCAGTGAGCATCGGGCCGGTGAAGCTTTCTTT. The entire variable domain, with the rest obtained from reference TRBV2 and TRBJ1-1, is as follows: EPEVTQTPSHQVTQMGQEVILRCVPISNHLYFYWYRQILGQKVEFLVSFYNNEISEKSEIFDDQFSVERPDGSNFTLKIRSTKLEDSAMYFCASSEHRAGEAFFGQGTRLTVV.

The rearrangement joins TRBV10-3 to TRBJ2-3, with D perhaps TRBD2 (7 bases). Trimming removed 11 bases at V and 2 bases at J, with 11 bases between. The V gene's germline CDR1 is ENHRY and CDR2 SYGVKD. This CDR3 has 12 residues. DNA of the CDR3: TGTGCCTCCCGGGGGGCCACAGATACGCAGTATTTT. This translates into CASRGATDTQYF.

This clone occurred once. This chain connects TRBV27 to TRBJ2-2, with D hard to call. This CDR3 is 13 amino acids long. V was clipped by 6 bases and J by 0 bases, with 5 bases between them. CDR1 is MNHEY, CDR2 SMNVEV, per germline (reference sequence). In nucleotides, the CDR3 is TGTGCCAGCAGCCCTTCGAACACCGGGGAGCTGTTTTTT. It translates to CASSPSNTGELFF.

This rearrangement joins TRBV11-2 to TRBJ1-4; perhaps TRBD1 as D (5 bases). The CDR3 spans 15 residues. V dropped 5 bases and J dropped 11 bases, with 21 bases sitting between them. Germline V gives CDR1 SGHAT, CDR2 FQNNGV. For the CDR3, the DNA is TGTGCCAGCAGCAAAGCAGACCGGGGGGGGAAGAAACTGTTTTTT. Protein sequence: CASSKADRGGKKLFF. Supplemented by reference TRBV11-2 and TRBJ1-4, the full variable domain reads EAGVAQSPRYKIIEKRQSVAFWCNPISGHATLYWYQQILGQGPKLLIQFQNNGVVDDSQLPKDRFSAERLKGVDSTLKIQPAKLEDSAVYLCASSKADRGGKKLFFGSGTQLSVL.

The chain combines TRBV7-8 with TRBJ1-1; 9 bases line up with TRBD1. V was clipped by 3 bases and J by 3 bases; unmatched bases: 5. The CDR3 length is 15 residues. Per germline, CDR1 SGHVS and CDR2 FQNEAQ. This CDR3 is CASSFRTGEDTEAFF. DNA for the CDR3: TGTGCCAGCAGCTTTCGGACAGGGGAGGACACTGAAGCTTTCTTT.

This sequence joins TRBV11-2 and TRBJ2-2; the D is unclear. V lost 1 base and J lost 1, with 7 bases in between. The CDR3 is 15 amino acids. In germline, CDR1 is SGHAT, CDR2 FQNNGV. CDR3 in amino acids: CASSLVARNTGELFF. The CDR3 region has the DNA TGTGCCAGCAGCTTAGTTGCTCGGAACACCGGGGAGCTGTTTTTT. Combining the CDR3 with reference TRBV11-2 and TRBJ2-2 gives the whole variable domain EAGVAQSPRYKIIEKRQSVAFWCNPISGHATLYWYQQILGQGPKLLIQFQNNGVVDDSQLPKDRFSAERLKGVDSTLKIQPAKLEDSAVYLCASSLVARNTGELFFGEGSRLTVL.

This clone has more than one count but fewer than ten. This sequence joins TRBV2 and TRBJ2-7, with no clear D. The CDR3 spans 17 residues. V shed 3 bases and J shed 2 bases, with 20 bases lying between them. Per the germline V gene, CDR1 is SNHLY and CDR2 is FYNNEI. CDR3 in amino acids: CASSERRSHLATYEQYF. CDR3 sequence (DNA): TGTGCCAGCAGTGAGAGGCGGAGTCACCTGGCAACCTACGAGCAGTACTTC.

The V and J genes are TRBV28 and TRBJ1-4; 11 bases align to TRBD1. The CDR3 totals 16 residues. The V gene's germline CDR1 is MDHEN and CDR2 SYDVKM. After removal of 5 bases from V and 10 bases from J, the junction contained 12 bases not matched to a gene. CDR3 sequence reads: CASSAYLRDRGAKLFF. The CDR3 DNA reads as TGTGCCAGCAGTGCCTACCTTCGGGACAGGGGGGCAAAACTGTTTTTT.

J is TRBJ1-5 and V is TRBV19; the D gene is possibly TRBD1 (5 bases). This CDR3 contains 15 residues. Germline V gene lookup returns CDR1 LNHDA and CDR2 SQIVND (reference sequence). The V end was cut by 2 bases, the J end by 3 bases, with 11 bases between. In nucleotides, the CDR3 is TGTGCCAGTAGTATAAGTCCGGGGCCCAATCAGCCCCAGCATTTT. This translates into CASSISPGPNQPQHF.

The chain uses TRBV7-2 and TRBJ1-1, with a weak D call TRBD1 (5 bases). Trimming took off 5 bases at V and 7 bases at J, with 17 bases between the two ends. Germline CDR1 and CDR2: SGHTA and FQGNSA. The CDR3 has 14 residues. The DNA of the CDR3 is TGTGCCAGCAGCCTAAAGACCCGAAGGGGTGAAGCTTTCTTT. Protein product: CASSLKTRRGEAFF.

The chain carries TRBV18 and TRBJ1-3; D may be TRBD1 (6 bases). Trimming removed 3 bases at V and 0 bases at J, with 15 bases between. The CDR3 contains 17 residues. Germline-derived CDR1 and CDR2 are KGHSH and LQKENI. CDR3 amino acids: CASSPRTAESSGNTIYF. CDR3 bases: TGTGCCAGCTCACCGAGGACAGCCGAAAGCTCTGGAAACACCATATATTTT.

The J gene is TRBJ2-2, the V gene TRBV4-1; 11 nucleotides align to TRBD2. The CDR3 totals 17 residues. V shed 5 bases, J shed 3 bases, and the junction held 8 bases outside the gene matches. Germline lookup yields CDR1 MGHRA and CDR2 YSYEKL. The CDR3 DNA sequence: TGCGCCAGCAGCTCGGTTAGCGGGAGGGCGGACACCGGGGAGCTGTTTTTT. Its translation is CASSSVSGRADTGELFF.

The V gene is TRBV11-2, the J gene TRBJ2-5, with D tentatively TRBD2 (5 bases). CDR3 length: 16 residues. With 6 bases removed from V and 4 bases from J, the gap between germline ends came to 21 bases. Germline CDR1 is SGHAT and CDR2 is FQNNGV. CDR3 sequence reads: CASRSPRAGGLETQYF. CDR3 nucleotide sequence: TGTGCCAGCAGATCACCTCGCGCGGGCGGGCTAGAGACCCAGTACTTC.

The chain carries TRBV20-1 and TRBJ2-7, with TRBD2 as a possible D gene (5 bases). The V end lost 6 bases, the J end lost 7 bases, and 13 bases lay between the germline ends. This CDR3 has 11 residues. The germline V gene has CDR1 DFQATT and CDR2 SNEGSKA (reference sequence). DNA of the CDR3: TGCAGTGCAGAGGAAACGGGGGAGCAGTACTTC. This gives the protein CSAEETGEQYF.

The rearrangement uses TRBV7-9 and TRBJ2-7, with TRBD1 matching 7 bases. The CDR3 loop spans 14 amino acids. Germline CDR1 and CDR2: SEHNR and FQNEAQ (reference sequence). Trimming removed 5 bases from V and 3 bases from J; junction bases left unmatched: 7. The DNA for the CDR3 is TGTGCCAGCAGCGATTCGACAGGGCTCTACGAGCAGTACTTC. It is translated as CASSDSTGLYEQYF.

The chain joins TRBV27 to TRBJ2-3; D might be TRBD2 (6 bases). From germline, CDR1 is MNHEY and CDR2 SMNVEV (reference sequence). V lost 5 bases to trimming and J lost 5 bases, with 14 bases between them. The CDR3 is 14 amino acids. The CDR3 here is CASSPRLGGDTQYF. Written as DNA, the CDR3 is TGTGCCAGCAGTCCCCGACTAGGAGGAGATACGCAGTATTTT.

The V and J genes are TRBV10-3 and TRBJ1-5, with 8 bases matching TRBD1. The V gene's germline CDR1 is ENHRY and CDR2 SYGVKD. V trimming: 2 bases; J trimming: 3 bases; junction bases outside the gene matches: 3. The CDR3 sequence is 15 residues long. CDR3 sequence: CAISEGQGANQPQHF. In DNA form, the CDR3 reads TGTGCCATCAGTGAGGGGCAGGGGGCCAATCAGCCCCAGCATTTT.

This chain connects TRBV5-1 to TRBJ2-5; 7 bases match TRBD2. Germline V lookup: CDR1 SGHRS, CDR2 YFSETQ. V shed 4 bases and J 5 bases; nucleotides not matched to a gene: 5. The CDR3 extends over 13 amino acids. The CDR3 loop is CASSKTSRETQYF. In DNA form, the CDR3 reads TGCGCCAGCAGCAAGACTAGCAGGGAGACCCAGTACTTC. The full variable domain, its missing parts supplied by reference TRBV5-1 and TRBJ2-5, is KAGVTQTPRYLIKTRGQQVTLSCSPISGHRSVSWYQQTPGQGLQFLFEYFSETQRNKGNFPGRFSGRQFSNSRSEMNVSTLELGDSALYLCASSKTSRETQYFGPGTRLLVL.

The V and J genes are TRBV6-4 and TRBJ1-2, with 7 bases aligning to TRBD1. Trimming at V came to 5 bases and at J to 7 bases, leaving 16 bases not matched to a gene. The CDR3 consists of 16 residues. Germline assignment: CDR1 MRHNA and CDR2 SNTAGT. The CDR3 is CASSRDTGAQIGGYTF. The CDR3 DNA follows: TGTGCCAGCAGTCGTGATACAGGGGCCCAAATTGGTGGCTACACCTTC.

J is TRBJ2-2 and V is TRBV2; 14 bases fit TRBD2. Trimming removed 4 bases from V and 5 bases from J; junction bases left unmatched: 3. Looked up from germline, CDR1 is SNHLY and CDR2 is FYNNEI. The CDR3 loop spans 16 amino acids. CDR3 sequence (DNA): TGTGCCAGCAGTGGACTAGCGGGAGGGAGGACCGGGGAGCTGTTTTTT. It translates to CASSGLAGGRTGELFF.